This T cell receptor (beta chain) was recovered during a study of cytomegalovirus exposure and HLA in healthy donors. Study conclusions and caveats: Later, an analysis found that TCR clusters from the first cohort tended to co-occur in the approximately 130 validation repertoires. The investigators catalogued 150 or so TCR beta chains as cytomegalovirus-associated.

The CDR3 totals 14 residues. Looked up from germline, CDR1 is SGHDN and CDR2 is FVKESK. Trimming took off 1 base at V and 6 bases at J, with 9 bases between the two ends. Note on this clone: Antigen specificity is unknown.

Measured with immunoSEQ multiplex PCR; TCRdb has only the in-frame clones, and not every one. The sample carries some 90,000 clones, approximately 96% recorded once. What was sequenced was PBMCs. The receptor was isolated from a man aged 18 to 30 in good health and CMV-seronegative. The chain employs TRBV14 and TRBJ2-2, with D possibly TRBD2 on 6 matching bases. The CDR3 loop is CASSQVGGSGELFF. CDR3 nucleotide sequence: TGTGCCAGCAGCCAAGTGGGGGGTTCCGGGGAGCTGTTTTTT.